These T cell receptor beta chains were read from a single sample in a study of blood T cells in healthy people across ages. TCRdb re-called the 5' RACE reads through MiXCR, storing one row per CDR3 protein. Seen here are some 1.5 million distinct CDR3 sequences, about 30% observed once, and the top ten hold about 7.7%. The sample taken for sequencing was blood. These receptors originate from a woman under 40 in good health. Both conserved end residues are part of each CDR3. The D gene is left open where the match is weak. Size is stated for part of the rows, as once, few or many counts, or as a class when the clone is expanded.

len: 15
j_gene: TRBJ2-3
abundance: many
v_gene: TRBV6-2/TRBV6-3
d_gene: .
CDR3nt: TGTGCCAGCAGTTTTCGAACCTCCGGGACAGATACGCAGTATTTT
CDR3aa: CASSFRTSGTDTQYF

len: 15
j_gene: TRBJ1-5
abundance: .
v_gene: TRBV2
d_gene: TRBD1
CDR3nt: TGTGCCAGCAGTCCAAGGACAGGGCCCGATCAGCCCCAGCATTTT
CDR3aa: CASSPRTGPDQPQHF

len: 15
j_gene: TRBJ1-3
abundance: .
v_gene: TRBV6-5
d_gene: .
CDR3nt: TGTGCCAGCAGGCAGACAGTGAGCTCTGGAAACACCATATATTTT
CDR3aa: CASRQTVSSGNTIYF

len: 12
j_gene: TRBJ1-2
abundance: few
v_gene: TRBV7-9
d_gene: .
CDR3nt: TGTGCCAGCAGCTTAGAGAGCAGAGGCTACACCTTC
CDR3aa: CASSLESRGYTF

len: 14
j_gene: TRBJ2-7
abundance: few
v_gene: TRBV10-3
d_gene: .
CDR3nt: TGTGCCATCAGTGAGTCATTATTTAGCCCCGAGCAGTACTTC
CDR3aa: CAISESLFSPEQYF

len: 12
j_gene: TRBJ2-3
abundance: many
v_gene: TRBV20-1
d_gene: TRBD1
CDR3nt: TGCAGTGCTCCTTCTACAGGGGGTACGCAGTATTTT
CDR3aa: CSAPSTGGTQYF

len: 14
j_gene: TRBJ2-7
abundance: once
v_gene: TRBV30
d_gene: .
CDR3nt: TGTGCCTGGAGTTTCAGTGAACGGTCCTACGAGCAGTACTTC
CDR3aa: CAWSFSERSYEQYF

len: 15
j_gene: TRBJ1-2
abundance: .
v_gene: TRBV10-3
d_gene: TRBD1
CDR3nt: TGTGCCGCTAAGAAAGATTCGGGACAGGGCTATGGCTACACCTTC
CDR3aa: CAAKKDSGQGYGYTF

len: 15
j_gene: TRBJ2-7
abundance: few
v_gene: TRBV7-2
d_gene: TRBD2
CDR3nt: TGTGCCAGCAGCATGGGGACTAGCGGGTTCTACGAGCAGTACTTC
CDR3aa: CASSMGTSGFYEQYF

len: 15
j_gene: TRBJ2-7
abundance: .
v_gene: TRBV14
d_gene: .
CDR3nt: TGTGCCAGCAGTCAACATTGGACCGAGATCTACGAGCAGTACTTC
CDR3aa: CASSQHWTEIYEQYF

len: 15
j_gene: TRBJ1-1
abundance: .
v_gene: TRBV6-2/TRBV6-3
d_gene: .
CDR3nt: TGTGCCAGCAGTTACTCATCCCGCTGGAACACTGAAGCTTTCTTT
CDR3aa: CASSYSSRWNTEAFF

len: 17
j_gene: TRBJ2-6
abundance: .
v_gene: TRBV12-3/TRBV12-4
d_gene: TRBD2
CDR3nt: TGTACCAGCAGTCCCGGGACTAGCGGCTCTGAGGCCAACGTCCTGACTTTC
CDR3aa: CTSSPGTSGSEANVLTF

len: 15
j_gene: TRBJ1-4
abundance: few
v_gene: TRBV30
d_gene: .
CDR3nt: TGTGCCTGGAATTTCGAGGGGCGGGGGAATGAAAAACTGTTTTTT
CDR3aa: CAWNFEGRGNEKLFF

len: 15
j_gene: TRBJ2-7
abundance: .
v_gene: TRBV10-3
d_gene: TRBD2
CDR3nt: TGTGCCATCAGGCCAGCGGGGGGGGTTTCCTACGAGCAGTACTTC
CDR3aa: CAIRPAGGVSYEQYF

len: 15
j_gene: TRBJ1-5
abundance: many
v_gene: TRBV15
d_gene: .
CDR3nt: TGTGCCACCAGCGAGCAGCTATATAGCAATCAGCCCCAGCATTTT
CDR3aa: CATSEQLYSNQPQHF

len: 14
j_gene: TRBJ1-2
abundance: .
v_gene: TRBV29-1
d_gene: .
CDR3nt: TGCAGCGTTGATACCCGGGACTTCCTGTATGGCTACACCTTC
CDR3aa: CSVDTRDFLYGYTF

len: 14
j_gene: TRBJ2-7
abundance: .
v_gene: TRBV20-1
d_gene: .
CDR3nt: TGCAGTGCTCAGGAGGGTCTATGGTCCTACGAGCAGTACTTC
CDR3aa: CSAQEGLWSYEQYF

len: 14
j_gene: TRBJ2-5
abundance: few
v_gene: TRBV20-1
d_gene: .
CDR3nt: TGCAGTGCTAGCTGGCGGGCCAAAGGGGAGACCCAGTACTTC
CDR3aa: CSASWRAKGETQYF

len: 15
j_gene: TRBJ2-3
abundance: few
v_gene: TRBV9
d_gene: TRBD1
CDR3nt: TGTGCCAGCAAGAGCCGAGACAGGGGGTCAGATACGCAGTATTTT
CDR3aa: CASKSRDRGSDTQYF

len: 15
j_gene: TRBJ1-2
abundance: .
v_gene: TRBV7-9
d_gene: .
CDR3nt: TGTGCCAGCAGCTTAGAGGGACCACGGGGGAATGGCTACACCTTC
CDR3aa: CASSLEGPRGNGYTF

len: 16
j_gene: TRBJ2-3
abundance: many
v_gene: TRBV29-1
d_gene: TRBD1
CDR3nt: TGCAGCGTTGAAGATCTACGTGGACAGGGGTCAGATACGCAGTATTTT
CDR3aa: CSVEDLRGQGSDTQYF

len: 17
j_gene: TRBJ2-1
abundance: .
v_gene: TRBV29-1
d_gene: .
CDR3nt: TGCAGCGTTGTGGTACGGCGAGGGGGTAGCTCCTACAATGAGCAGTTCTTC
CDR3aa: CSVVVRRGGSSYNEQFF

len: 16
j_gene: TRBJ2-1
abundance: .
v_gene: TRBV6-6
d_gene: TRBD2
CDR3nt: TGTGCCAGCAGTTCCACTAGCGGGGGGAACTACAATGAGCAGTTCTTC
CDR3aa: CASSSTSGGNYNEQFF

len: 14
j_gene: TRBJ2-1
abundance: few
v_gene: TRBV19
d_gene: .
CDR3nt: TGTGCCAGTAGTACAGGGGCTCCCTACAATGAGCAGTTCTTC
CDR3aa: CASSTGAPYNEQFF

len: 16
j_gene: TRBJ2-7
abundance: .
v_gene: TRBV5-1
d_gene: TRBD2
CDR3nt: TGCGCCAGCAGCTTGACCGGGACTAGCGTTCAGGACGAGCAGTACTTC
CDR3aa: CASSLTGTSVQDEQYF

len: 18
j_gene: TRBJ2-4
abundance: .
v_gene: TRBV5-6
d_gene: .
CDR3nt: TGTGCCAGCAGCCCTGGGATGTGGCCCCTGGCAGCCAAAAACATTCAGTACTTC
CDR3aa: CASSPGMWPLAAKNIQYF

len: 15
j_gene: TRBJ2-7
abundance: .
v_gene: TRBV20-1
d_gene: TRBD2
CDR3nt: TGCAGTGCTAGAGTTGGACTAGCGGGGATCGAGGAGCAGTACTTC
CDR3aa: CSARVGLAGIEEQYF

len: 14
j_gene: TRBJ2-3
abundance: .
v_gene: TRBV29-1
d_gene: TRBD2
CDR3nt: TGCAGCCTAAGCGGGGGGGCGGGGACAGATACGCAGTATTTT
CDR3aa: CSLSGGAGTDTQYF

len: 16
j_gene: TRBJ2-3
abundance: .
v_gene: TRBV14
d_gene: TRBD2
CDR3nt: TGTGCCAGCAGCCATCGGACTAGCGGAGCCCCAGATACGCAGTATTTT
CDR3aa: CASSHRTSGAPDTQYF

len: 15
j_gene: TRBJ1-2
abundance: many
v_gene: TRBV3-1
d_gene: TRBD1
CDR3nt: TGTGCCAGCAGCCACCGGGACAGACCTTCCTATGGCTACACCTTC
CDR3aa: CASSHRDRPSYGYTF

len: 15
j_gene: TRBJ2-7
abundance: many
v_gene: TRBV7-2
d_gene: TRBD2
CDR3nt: TGTGCCAGCAGCTTTGGGACTATGAACTCCTACGAGCAGTACTTC
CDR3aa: CASSFGTMNSYEQYF

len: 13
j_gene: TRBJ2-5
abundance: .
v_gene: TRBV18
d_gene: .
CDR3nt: TGTGCCAGCTCTCCAGCGGCCCAAGAGACCCAGTACTTC
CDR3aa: CASSPAAQETQYF

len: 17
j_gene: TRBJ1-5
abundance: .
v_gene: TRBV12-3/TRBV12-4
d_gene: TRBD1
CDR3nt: TGTGCCAGCAGTTCCCGGACAGGGCTCTTTAGCAATCAGCCCCAGCATTTT
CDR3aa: CASSSRTGLFSNQPQHF

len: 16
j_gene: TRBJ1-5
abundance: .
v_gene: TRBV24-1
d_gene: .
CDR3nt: TGTGCCACCAGTGACGACAGGAAAGTAAGCAATCAGCCCCAGCATTTT
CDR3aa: CATSDDRKVSNQPQHF

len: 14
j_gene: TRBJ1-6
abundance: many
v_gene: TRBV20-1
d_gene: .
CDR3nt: TGCAGTGCTAGAGTCGGCAGGGGTAATTCACCCCTCCACTTT
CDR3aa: CSARVGRGNSPLHF

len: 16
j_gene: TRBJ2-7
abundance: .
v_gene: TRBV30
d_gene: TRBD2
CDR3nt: TGTGCCTGGAAGCCCTTCAGCGGGGGAGACTCCTACGAGCAGTACTTC
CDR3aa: CAWKPFSGGDSYEQYF

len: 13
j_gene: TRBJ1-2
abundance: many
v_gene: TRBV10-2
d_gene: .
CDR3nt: TGCGCCAGCAGTGAGTCGATACAGGATGGCTACACCTTC
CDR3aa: CASSESIQDGYTF

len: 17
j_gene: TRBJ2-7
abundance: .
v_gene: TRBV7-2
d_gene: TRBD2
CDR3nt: TGTGCCAGCAGCGGGGGGGCGCTAGCGGGAGAGTCCTACGAGCAGTACTTC
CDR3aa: CASSGGALAGESYEQYF

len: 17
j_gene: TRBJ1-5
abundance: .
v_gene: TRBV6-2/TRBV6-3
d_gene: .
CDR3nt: TGTGCCAGCAGTTACCAGGCAGACTCTTATAGCAATCAGCCCCAGCATTTT
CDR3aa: CASSYQADSYSNQPQHF

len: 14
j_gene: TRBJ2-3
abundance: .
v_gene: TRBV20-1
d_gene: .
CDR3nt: TGCAGTGCCAGGGGCCTAGTGGTATCAGATACGCAGTATTTT
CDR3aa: CSARGLVVSDTQYF

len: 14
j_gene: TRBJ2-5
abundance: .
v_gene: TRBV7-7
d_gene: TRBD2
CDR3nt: TGTGCCAGCAGCTTAAGCGGGAGGCTGGAGACCCAGTACTTC
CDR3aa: CASSLSGRLETQYF

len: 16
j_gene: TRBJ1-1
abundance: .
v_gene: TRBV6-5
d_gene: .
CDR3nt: TGTGCCAGCAGTTACTCGGGGGGAAGACCTGGCACTGAAGCTTTCTTT
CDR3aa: CASSYSGGRPGTEAFF

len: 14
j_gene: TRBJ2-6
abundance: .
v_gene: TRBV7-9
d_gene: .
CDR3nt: TGTGCCAGTCGGTCGGGTTGGGGGGCCAACGTCCTGACTTTC
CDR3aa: CASRSGWGANVLTF

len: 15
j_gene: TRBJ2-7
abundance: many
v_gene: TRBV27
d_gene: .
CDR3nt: TGTGCCAGCAGTTTATCGGGGGGCCCAATTTACGAGCAGTACTTC
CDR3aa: CASSLSGGPIYEQYF

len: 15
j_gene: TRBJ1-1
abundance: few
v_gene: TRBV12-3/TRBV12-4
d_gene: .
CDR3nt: TGTGCCAGCGGGGGACAAGGATCGGTGAACACTGAAGCTTTCTTT
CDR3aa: CASGGQGSVNTEAFF

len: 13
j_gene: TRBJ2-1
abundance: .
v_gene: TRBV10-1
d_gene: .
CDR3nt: TGCGCCAGCAGTGAGGGGACGGACTCGTCGCGGTTCTTC
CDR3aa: CASSEGTDSSRFF

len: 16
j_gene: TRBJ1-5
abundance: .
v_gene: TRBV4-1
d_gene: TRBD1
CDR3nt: TGCGCCAGCAGCCAAGCATGGGACAGGGGGCTTCAGCCCCAGCATTTT
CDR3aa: CASSQAWDRGLQPQHF

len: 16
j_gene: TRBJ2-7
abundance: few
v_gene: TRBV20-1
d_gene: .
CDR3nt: TGCAGTGCTAGGGATCTATCGAGGAGGGGGTCCTACGAGCAGTACTTC
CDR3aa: CSARDLSRRGSYEQYF

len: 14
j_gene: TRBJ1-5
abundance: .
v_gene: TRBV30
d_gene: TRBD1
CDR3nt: TGTGCCTGGAGTGGGGACAGGAAGCTCCAGCCCCAGCATTTT
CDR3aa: CAWSGDRKLQPQHF

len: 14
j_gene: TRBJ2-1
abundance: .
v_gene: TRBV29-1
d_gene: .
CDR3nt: TGCAGCGTTGATAGGAAACGGGCGGGGAATGAGCAGTTCTTC
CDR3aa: CSVDRKRAGNEQFF

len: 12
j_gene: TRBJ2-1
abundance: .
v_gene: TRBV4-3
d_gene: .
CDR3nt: TGCGCCAGCAGATCGCTGAGGAATGAGCAGTTCTTC
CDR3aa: CASRSLRNEQFF

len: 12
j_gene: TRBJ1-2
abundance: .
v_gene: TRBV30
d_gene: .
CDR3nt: TGTGCCTGGAATGAGGGTCGCTATGGCTACACCTTC
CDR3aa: CAWNEGRYGYTF

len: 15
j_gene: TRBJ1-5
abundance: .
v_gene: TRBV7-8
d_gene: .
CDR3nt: TGTGCCAGCAGCCAGAGGCAGCTTAGCAATCAGCCCCAGCATTTT
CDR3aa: CASSQRQLSNQPQHF

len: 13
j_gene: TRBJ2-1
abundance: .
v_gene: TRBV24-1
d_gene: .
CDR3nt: TGTGCCACCAGTGATTTAGATGGCCGATCCCGGTTCTTC
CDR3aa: CATSDLDGRSRFF